This T cell receptor (beta chain) was captured in a study of identical twins. Study-level findings and limits: The models gave estimates that fell short of the out-of-frame TCR alpha sharing seen in monozygotic twins. Analyses of zero insertions could, in part, be confounded by invariant MAIT and iNKT cells. Clonotypes of the beta chain that were abundant in cord blood carried fewer insertions (memory repertoires showed none). The study drew conclusions from cross-sectional statistical analysis, not from following the same donors.

A remark on this clonotype: Its antigen is not identified.

TCRdb reprocessed the 5' RACE reads via MiXCR and lists one record per CDR3 protein. The sample records about 240,000 distinct CDR3 sequences, about 12% being singletons. V was pared by 1 base and J by 8 bases, with 12 bases between. The CDR3 totals 13 residues. Germline-derived CDR1 and CDR2 are SGHTA and FQGNSA. These same records also appear under a second study, on yellow fever vaccine responses in identical twins.

The chain couples TRBV7-2 to TRBJ2-7, with no clear D. Sequences were obtained from memory (CD45RO+) T cells sorted from blood. The receptor's source is a young woman in good health. CDR3 sequence reads: CASSLGYAGKQYF. The CDR3 bases are TGTGCCAGCAGCTTAGGTTACGCAGGAAAGCAGTACTTC.